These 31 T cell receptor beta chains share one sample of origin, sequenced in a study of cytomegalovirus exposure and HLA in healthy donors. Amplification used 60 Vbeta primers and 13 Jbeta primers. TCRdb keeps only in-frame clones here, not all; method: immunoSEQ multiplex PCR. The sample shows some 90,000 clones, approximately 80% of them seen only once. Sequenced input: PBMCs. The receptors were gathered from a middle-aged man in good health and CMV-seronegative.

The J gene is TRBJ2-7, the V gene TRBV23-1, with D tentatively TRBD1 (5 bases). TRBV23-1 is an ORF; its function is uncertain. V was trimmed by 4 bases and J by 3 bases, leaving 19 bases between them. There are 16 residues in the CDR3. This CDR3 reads CASSPRTTPRYYEQYF. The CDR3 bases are TGCGCCAGCAGTCCTCGGACAACACCCCGCTACTACGAGCAGTACTTC.

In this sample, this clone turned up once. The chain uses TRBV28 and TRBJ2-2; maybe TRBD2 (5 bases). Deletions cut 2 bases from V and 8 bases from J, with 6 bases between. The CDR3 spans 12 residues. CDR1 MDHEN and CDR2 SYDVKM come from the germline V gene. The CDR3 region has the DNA TGTGCCAGCAGTTTACCGGGAGGGGAGCTGTTTTTT. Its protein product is CASSLPGGELFF.

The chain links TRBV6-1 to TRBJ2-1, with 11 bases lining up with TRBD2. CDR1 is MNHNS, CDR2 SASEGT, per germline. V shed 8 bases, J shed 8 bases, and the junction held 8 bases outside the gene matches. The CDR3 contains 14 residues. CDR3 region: CASGLGLAADEQFF. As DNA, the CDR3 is TGTGCCAGCGGTTTGGGACTAGCGGCCGATGAGCAGTTCTTC.

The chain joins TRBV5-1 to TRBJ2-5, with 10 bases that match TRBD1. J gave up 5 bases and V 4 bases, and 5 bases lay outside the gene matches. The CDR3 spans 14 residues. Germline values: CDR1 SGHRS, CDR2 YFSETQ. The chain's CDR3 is CASSPRTGGETQYF. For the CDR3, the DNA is TGCGCCAGCAGCCCTCGGACAGGGGGGGAGACCCAGTACTTC.

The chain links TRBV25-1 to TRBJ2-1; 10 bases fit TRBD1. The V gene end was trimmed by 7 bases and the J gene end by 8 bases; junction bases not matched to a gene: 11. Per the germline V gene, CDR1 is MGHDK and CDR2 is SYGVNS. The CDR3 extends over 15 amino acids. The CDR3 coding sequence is TGTGCCAGCACCGAGAGGGACAGGGGCGTCGATGAGCAGTTCTTC. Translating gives CASTERDRGVDEQFF.

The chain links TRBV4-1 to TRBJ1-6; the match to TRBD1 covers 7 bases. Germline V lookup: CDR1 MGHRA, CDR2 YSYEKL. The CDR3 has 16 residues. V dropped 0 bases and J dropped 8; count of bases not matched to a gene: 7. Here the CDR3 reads CASSQEGDRAYSPLHF. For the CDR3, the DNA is TGCGCCAGCAGCCAAGAGGGCGACAGGGCATATTCACCCCTCCACTTT.

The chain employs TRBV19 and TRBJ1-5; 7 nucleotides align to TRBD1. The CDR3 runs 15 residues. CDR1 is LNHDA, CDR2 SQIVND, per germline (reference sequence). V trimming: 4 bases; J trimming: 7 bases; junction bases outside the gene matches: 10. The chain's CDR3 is CASSRTTGVDQPQHF. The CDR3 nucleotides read TGTGCCAGTAGTAGAACTACAGGGGTGGACCAGCCCCAGCATTTT.

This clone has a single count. CDR3 loop: CASSLGGKNVGTQYF. CDR3 in DNA: TGCGCCAGCAGCTTGGGAGGCAAAAACGTGGGGACCCAGTACTTC. The chain combines TRBV5-1 with TRBJ2-5; no clear D gene. Germline CDR1 and CDR2: SGHRS and YFSETQ. The CDR3 has 15 residues. V was cut by 0 bases and J by 7 bases, with 16 bases left in between.

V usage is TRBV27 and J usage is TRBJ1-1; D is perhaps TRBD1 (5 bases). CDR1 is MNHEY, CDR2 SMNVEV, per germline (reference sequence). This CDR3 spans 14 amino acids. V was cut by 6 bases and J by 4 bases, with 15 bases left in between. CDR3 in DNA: TGTGCCAGCAGCCCTCGCGGGGGGTCCACTGAAGCTTTCTTT. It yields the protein CASSPRGGSTEAFF.

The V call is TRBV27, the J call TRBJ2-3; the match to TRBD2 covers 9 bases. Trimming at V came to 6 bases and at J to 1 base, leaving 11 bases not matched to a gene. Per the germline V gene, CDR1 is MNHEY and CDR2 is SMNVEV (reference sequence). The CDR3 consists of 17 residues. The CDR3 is CASSLPPAGGGTDTQYF. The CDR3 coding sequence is TGTGCCAGCAGCTTACCCCCTGCGGGGGGGGGCACAGATACGCAGTATTTT.

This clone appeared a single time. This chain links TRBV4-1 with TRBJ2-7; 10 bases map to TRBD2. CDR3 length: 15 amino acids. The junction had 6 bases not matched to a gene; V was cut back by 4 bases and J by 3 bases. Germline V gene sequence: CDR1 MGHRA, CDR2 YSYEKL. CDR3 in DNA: TGCGCCAGCAGCCTTGAGGTAGCGGGAGGCTACGAGCAGTACTTC. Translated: CASSLEVAGGYEQYF.

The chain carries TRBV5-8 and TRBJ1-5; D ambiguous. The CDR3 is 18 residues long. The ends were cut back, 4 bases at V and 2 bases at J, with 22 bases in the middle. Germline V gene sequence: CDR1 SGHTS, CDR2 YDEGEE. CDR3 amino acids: CASSLNRGVEDGNQPQHF. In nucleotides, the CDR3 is TGTGCCAGCAGCCTGAATCGGGGTGTTGAAGACGGCAATCAGCCCCAGCATTTT.

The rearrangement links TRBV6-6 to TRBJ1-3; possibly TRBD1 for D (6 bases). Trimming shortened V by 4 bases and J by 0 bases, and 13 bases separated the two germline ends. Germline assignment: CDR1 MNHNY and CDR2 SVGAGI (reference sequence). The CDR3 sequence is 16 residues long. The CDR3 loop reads CASSFPRGTSGNTIYF. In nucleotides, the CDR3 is TGTGCCAGCAGTTTCCCCAGGGGAACCTCTGGAAACACCATATATTTT.

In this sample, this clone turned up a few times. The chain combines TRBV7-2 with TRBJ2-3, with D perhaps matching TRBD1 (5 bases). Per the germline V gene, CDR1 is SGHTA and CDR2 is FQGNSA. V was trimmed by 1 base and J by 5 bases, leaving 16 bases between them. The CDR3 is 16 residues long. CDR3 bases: TGTGCCAGCAGCTTAGGGATGATAGGGGTTGGAGATACGCAGTATTTT. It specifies CASSLGMIGVGDTQYF.

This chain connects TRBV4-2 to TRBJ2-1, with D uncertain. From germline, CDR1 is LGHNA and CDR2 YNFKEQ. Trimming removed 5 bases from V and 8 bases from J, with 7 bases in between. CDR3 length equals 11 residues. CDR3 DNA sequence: TGTGCCAGCAGCTTGGGCGATGAGCAGTTCTTC. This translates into CASSLGDEQFF.

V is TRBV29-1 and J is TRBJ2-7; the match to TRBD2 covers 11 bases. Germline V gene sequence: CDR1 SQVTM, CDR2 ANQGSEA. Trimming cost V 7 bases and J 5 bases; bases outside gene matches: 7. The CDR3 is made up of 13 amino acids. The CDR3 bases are TGCAGCGCAGGACTAGCGGGCGGCGACGAGCAGTACTTC. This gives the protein CSAGLAGGDEQYF.

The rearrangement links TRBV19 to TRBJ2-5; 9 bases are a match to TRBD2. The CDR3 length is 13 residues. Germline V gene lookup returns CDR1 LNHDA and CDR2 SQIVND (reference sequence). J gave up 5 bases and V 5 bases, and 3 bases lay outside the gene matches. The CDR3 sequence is CASSVTSGETQYF. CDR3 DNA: TGTGCCAGTAGTGTGACTAGCGGTGAGACCCAGTACTTC.

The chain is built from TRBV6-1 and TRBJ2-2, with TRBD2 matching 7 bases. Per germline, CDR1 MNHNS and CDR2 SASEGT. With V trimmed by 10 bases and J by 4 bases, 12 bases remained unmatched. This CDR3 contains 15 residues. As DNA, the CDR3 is TGTGCCACCGCGACTAGCTCCAGAGGCACCGGGGAGCTGTTTTTT. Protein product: CATATSSRGTGELFF.

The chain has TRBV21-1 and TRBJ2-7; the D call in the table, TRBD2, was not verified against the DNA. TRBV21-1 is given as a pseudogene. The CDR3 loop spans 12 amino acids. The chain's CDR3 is CAEGGQNYEQYF. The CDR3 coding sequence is TGTGCCGAGGGAGGGCAAAACTACGAGCAGTACTTC.

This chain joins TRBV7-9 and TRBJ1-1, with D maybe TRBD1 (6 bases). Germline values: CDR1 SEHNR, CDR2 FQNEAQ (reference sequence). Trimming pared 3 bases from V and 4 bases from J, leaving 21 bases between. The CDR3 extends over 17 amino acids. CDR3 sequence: CASSFIGRRGGGTEAFF. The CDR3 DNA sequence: TGTGCCAGCAGCTTTATCGGGAGGAGGGGAGGGGGCACTGAAGCTTTCTTT.

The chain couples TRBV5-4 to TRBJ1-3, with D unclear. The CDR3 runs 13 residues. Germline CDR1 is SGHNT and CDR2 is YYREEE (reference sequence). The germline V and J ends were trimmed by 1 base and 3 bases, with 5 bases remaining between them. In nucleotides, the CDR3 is TGTGCCAGCAGCTTGTACGGTGGAAACACCATATATTTT. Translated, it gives CASSLYGGNTIYF.

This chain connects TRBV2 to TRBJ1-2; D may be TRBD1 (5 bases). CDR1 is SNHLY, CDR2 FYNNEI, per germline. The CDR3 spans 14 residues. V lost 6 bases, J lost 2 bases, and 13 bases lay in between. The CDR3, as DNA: TGTGCCAGCAGCCTCTCAACAGGAAACTATGGCTACACCTTC. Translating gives CASSLSTGNYGYTF.

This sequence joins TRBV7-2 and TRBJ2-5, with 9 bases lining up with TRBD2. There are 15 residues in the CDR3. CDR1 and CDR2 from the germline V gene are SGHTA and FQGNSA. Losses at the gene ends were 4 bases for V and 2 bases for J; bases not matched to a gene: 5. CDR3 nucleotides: TGTGCCAGCAGCTCGATGAGCGGGGGGCAAGAGACCCAGTACTTC. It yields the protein CASSSMSGGQETQYF.

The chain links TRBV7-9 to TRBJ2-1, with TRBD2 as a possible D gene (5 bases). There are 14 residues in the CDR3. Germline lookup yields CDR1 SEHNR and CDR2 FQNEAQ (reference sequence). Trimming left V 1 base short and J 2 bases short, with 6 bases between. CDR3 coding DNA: TGTGCCAGCAGCTTAGGAGGGACCTACAATGAGCAGTTCTTC. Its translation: CASSLGGTYNEQFF.

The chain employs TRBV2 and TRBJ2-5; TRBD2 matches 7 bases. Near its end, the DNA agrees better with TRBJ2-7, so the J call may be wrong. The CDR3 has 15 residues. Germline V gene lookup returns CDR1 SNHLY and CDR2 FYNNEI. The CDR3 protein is CASSEFPGGSYEQYF. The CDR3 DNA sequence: TGTGCCAGCAGTGAATTTCCGGGAGGCTCCTACGAGCAGTACTTC.

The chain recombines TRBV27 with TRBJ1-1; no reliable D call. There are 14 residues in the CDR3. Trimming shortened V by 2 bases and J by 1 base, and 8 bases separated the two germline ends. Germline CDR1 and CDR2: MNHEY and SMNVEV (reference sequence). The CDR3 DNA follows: TGTGCCAGCAGTTTACTGGGCACGAACACTGAAGCTTTCTTT. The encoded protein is CASSLLGTNTEAFF.

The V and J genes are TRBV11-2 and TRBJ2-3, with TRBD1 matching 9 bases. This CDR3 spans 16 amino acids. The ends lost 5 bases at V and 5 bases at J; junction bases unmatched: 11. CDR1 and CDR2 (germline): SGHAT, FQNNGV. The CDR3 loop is CASSPRDGQGKDTQYF. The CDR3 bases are TGTGCCAGCAGCCCCAGGGATGGACAGGGGAAAGATACGCAGTATTTT.

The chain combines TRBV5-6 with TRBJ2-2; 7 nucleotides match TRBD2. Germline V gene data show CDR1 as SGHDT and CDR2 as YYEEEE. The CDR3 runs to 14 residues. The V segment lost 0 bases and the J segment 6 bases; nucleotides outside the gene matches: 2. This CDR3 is CASSLGLAPGELFF. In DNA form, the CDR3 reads TGTGCCAGCAGCTTGGGACTAGCCCCCGGGGAGCTGTTTTTT. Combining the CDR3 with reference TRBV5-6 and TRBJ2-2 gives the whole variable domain DAGVTQSPTHLIKTRGQQVTLRCSPKSGHDTVSWYQQALGQGPQFIFQYYEEEERQRGNFPDRFSGHQFPNYSSELNVNALLLGDSALYLCASSLGLAPGELFFGEGSRLTVL.

CDR3 in amino acids: CASSLGYGSNQPQHF. CDR3 coding DNA: TGCGCCAGCAGCTTGGGGTATGGCAGCAATCAGCCCCAGCATTTT. V and J are TRBV5-1 and TRBJ1-5; D not resolved. This CDR3 has 15 residues. Trimming stripped 0 bases from V and 1 base from J, with 8 bases between. From germline, CDR1 is SGHRS and CDR2 YFSETQ.

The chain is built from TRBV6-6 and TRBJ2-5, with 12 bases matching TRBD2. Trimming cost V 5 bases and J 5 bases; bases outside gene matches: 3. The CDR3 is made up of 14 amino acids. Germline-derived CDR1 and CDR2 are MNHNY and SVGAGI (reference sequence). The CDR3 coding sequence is TGTGCCAGCAGTCAGACTAGCGGGAGTGAGACCCAGTACTTC. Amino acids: CASSQTSGSETQYF.

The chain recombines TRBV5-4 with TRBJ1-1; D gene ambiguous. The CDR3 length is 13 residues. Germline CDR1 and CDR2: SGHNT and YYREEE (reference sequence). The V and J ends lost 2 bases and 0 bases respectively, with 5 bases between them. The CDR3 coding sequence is TGTGCCAGCAGCTTTAGAGTGAACACTGAAGCTTTCTTT. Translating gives CASSFRVNTEAFF.